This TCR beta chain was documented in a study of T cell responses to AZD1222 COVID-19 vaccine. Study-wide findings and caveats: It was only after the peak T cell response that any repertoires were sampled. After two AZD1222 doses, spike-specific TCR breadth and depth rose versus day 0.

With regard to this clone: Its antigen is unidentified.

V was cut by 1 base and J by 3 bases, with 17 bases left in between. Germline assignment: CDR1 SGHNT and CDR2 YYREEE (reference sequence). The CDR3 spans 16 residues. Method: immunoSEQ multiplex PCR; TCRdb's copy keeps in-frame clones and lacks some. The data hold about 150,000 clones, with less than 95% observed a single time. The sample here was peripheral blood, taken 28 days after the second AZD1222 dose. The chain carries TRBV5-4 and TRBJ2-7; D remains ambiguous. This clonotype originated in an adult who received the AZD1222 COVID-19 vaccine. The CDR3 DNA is TGTGCCAGCAGCTTGAGTCCGGACCGGGTCAACTACGAGCAGTACTTC. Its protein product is CASSLSPDRVNYEQYF.